Listed below are T cell receptor beta chains from one sample, sequenced in a study of cytomegalovirus exposure and HLA in healthy donors. TCRdb's copy holds only in-frame clones and misses some; the assay was immunoSEQ multiplex PCR. The sample lists about 160,000 clones, under 80% seen once, with approximately 2% in the top ten. The sample comprised PBMCs. The receptors derive from a female donor in good health and CMV-seronegative. CDR3s include the opening cysteine and the closing phenylalanine or tryptophan. A D gene is named only where the DNA matches it firmly. Clone sizes are given selectively: once, few, many, or a class where the clone is expanded.

J: TRBJ2-5; V: TRBV11-3; D: TRBD2; size: -; CDR3: CASSPGLAGETQYF; DNA: TGTGCCAGCAGTCCAGGACTAGCGGGAGAGACCCAGTACTTC
J: TRBJ1-2; V: TRBV7-8; D: -; size: -; CDR3: CASSSPDIYTF; DNA: TGTGCCAGCAGCTCCCCCGACATCTACACCTTC
J: TRBJ2-1; V: TRBV21-1; D: -; size: -; CDR3: CASSNGLANNEQFF; DNA: TGTGCCAGCAGCAATGGCCTAGCAAACAATGAGCAGTTCTTC
J: TRBJ2-7; V: TRBV20-1; D: -; size: -; CDR3: CSASRSYEQYF; DNA: TGCAGTGCTTCGAGGAGTTACGAGCAGTACTTC
J: TRBJ2-1; V: TRBV7-2; D: -; size: -; CDR3: CASSAISGYSYNEQFF; DNA: TGTGCCAGCAGTGCGATCAGCGGATACTCCTACAATGAGCAGTTCTTC
J: TRBJ1-1; V: TRBV2; D: -; size: -; CDR3: CASSADTNTEAFF; DNA: TGTGCCAGCAGCGCGGATACGAACACTGAAGCTTTCTTT
J: TRBJ2-5; V: TRBV6-5; D: -; size: once; CDR3: CASSSSSKETQYF; DNA: TGTGCCAGCAGTTCATCTAGCAAAGAGACCCAGTACTTC
J: TRBJ1-6; V: TRBV2; D: TRBD1; size: -; CDR3: CASRDRGFVSLNSPLHF; DNA: TGTGCCAGCAGGGACAGGGGGTTCGTGTCGTTGAATTCACCCCTCCACTTT
J: TRBJ1-1; V: TRBV5-5; D: -; size: -; CDR3: CASSLVVGGWTEAFF; DNA: TGTGCCAGCAGCTTGGTGGTGGGAGGATGGACTGAAGCTTTCTTT
J: TRBJ2-7; V: TRBV7-8; D: TRBD2; size: -; CDR3: CASSLIGGGLLHEQYF; DNA: TGTGCCAGCAGCTTAATCGGCGGGGGACTTTTGCACGAGCAGTACTTC
J: TRBJ2-3; V: TRBV5-6; D: TRBD2; size: -; CDR3: CASSLLAGGFSVTDTQYF; DNA: TGTGCCAGCAGCCTCCTAGCGGGGGGGTTCTCCGTCACAGATACGCAGTATTTT
J: TRBJ2-1; V: TRBV2; D: TRBD2; size: -; CDR3: CASSERRTGSGRYNEQFF; DNA: TGTGCTAGCAGTGAAAGGAGGACGGGTAGCGGGAGGTACAATGAGCAGTTCTTC
J: TRBJ1-1; V: TRBV2; D: -; size: few; CDR3: CASSQQVNTEAFF; DNA: TGTGCCAGCAGCCAGCAGGTGAACACTGAAGCTTTCTTT
J: TRBJ2-5; V: TRBV29-1; D: TRBD2; size: -; CDR3: CSVKGTSSQETQYF; DNA: TGCAGCGTCAAGGGGACTAGCAGTCAAGAGACCCAGTACTTC
J: TRBJ2-2; V: TRBV5-1; D: TRBD2; size: few; CDR3: CASSLYAGAGGELFF; DNA: TGCGCCAGCAGCTTGTACGCGGGAGCGGGCGGGGAGCTGTTTTTT
J: TRBJ2-1; V: TRBV19; D: TRBD2; size: -; CDR3: CASSTTSANEQFF; DNA: TGTGCCAGTAGTACGACTAGCGCCAATGAGCAGTTCTTC
J: TRBJ2-5; V: TRBV5-6; D: TRBD1; size: -; CDR3: CASSRGQGVGRTQYF; DNA: TGTGCCAGCAGCCGCGGACAGGGGGTCGGAAGAACCCAGTACTTC
J: TRBJ1-1; V: TRBV16; D: -; size: once; CDR3: CASSRQMNTEAFF; DNA: TGTGCCAGCAGCCGACAGATGAACACTGAAGCTTTCTTT
J: TRBJ1-2; V: TRBV5-1; D: -; size: -; CDR3: CASSLGYSGGAGYTF; DNA: TGCGCCAGCAGCTTGGGATATTCGGGAGGCGCTGGCTACACCTTC
J: TRBJ2-2; V: TRBV10-3; D: -; size: -; CDR3: CAISAGIGGELFF; DNA: TGTGCCATCAGTGCAGGAATTGGCGGGGAGCTGTTTTTT
J: TRBJ2-1; V: TRBV9; D: TRBD2; size: -; CDR3: CASSVVPSGPTYEQFF; DNA: TGTGCCAGCAGCGTAGTCCCTAGCGGGCCCACCTATGAGCAGTTCTTC
J: TRBJ2-7; V: TRBV6-5; D: TRBD1; size: few; CDR3: CASSLGQGYEQYF; DNA: TGTGCCAGCAGTTTGGGACAGGGCTACGAGCAGTACTTC
J: TRBJ1-1; V: TRBV10-1; D: TRBD1; size: -; CDR3: CASSESQGGTAFF; DNA: TGCGCCAGCAGTGAGTCCCAGGGGGGAACAGCTTTCTTT
J: TRBJ2-7; V: TRBV30; D: -; size: few; CDR3: CAWSVFGGTYWDEQYF; DNA: TGTGCCTGGAGTGTATTCGGCGGGACGTACTGGGACGAGCAGTACTTC
J: TRBJ2-7; V: TRBV7-9; D: TRBD2; size: -; CDR3: CASSLAPGTSGRIDEQYF; DNA: TGTGCCAGCAGTTTAGCGCCTGGGACTAGCGGGAGGATCGACGAGCAGTACTTC
J: TRBJ2-2; V: TRBV25-1; D: -; size: -; CDR3: CASSESGKGPTGELFF; DNA: TGTGCCAGCAGTGAATCTGGCAAGGGGCCCACCGGGGAGCTGTTTTTT
J: TRBJ2-7; V: TRBV11-2; D: -; size: -; CDR3: CASSPAGTIEQYF; DNA: TGTGCCAGCAGCCCCGCCGGGACAATCGAGCAGTACTTC
J: TRBJ2-1; V: TRBV10-3; D: -; size: once; CDR3: CAISESRRSEPGNEQFF; DNA: TGTGCCATCAGTGAGTCGAGGAGGAGCGAGCCCGGCAATGAGCAGTTCTTC
J: TRBJ1-2; V: TRBV30; D: TRBD1; size: -; CDR3: CAWARDRGPGYTF; DNA: TGTGCCTGGGCCCGGGACAGGGGACCTGGCTACACCTTC
J: TRBJ1-2; V: TRBV6-5; D: TRBD1; size: -; CDR3: CASSFIRGHGGYTF; DNA: TGTGCCAGCAGTTTTATCAGGGGGCACGGTGGCTACACCTTC
J: TRBJ1-5; V: TRBV7-2; D: -; size: -; CDR3: CASSLEQFNSNQPQHF; DNA: TGTGCCAGCAGCTTAGAACAGTTCAATAGCAATCAGCCCCAGCATTTT
J: TRBJ2-5; V: TRBV29-1; D: -; size: -; CDR3: CSVEKDRGKTQYF; DNA: TGCAGCGTTGAAAAAGACCGGGGGAAGACCCAGTACTTC
J: TRBJ2-1; V: TRBV27; D: TRBD2; size: -; CDR3: CASSLAGEQFF; DNA: TGTGCCAGCAGTCTAGCGGGTGAGCAGTTCTTC
J: TRBJ1-5; V: TRBV6-6; D: -; size: -; CDR3: CASSYSDSAQHF; DNA: TGTGCCAGCAGTTACTCGGACTCGGCCCAGCATTTT
J: TRBJ2-2; V: TRBV2; D: TRBD1; size: -; CDR3: CASIFRDRVAGELFF; DNA: TGTGCCAGCATTTTCCGGGACAGGGTGGCCGGGGAGCTGTTTTTT
J: TRBJ2-3; V: TRBV6-1; D: -; size: -; CDR3: CASWISGATDTQYF; DNA: TGTGCCAGCTGGATTAGCGGTGCCACAGATACGCAGTATTTT
J: TRBJ2-1; V: TRBV7-3; D: TRBD1; size: -; CDR3: CASSLMGGTASYNEQFF; DNA: TGTGCCAGCAGCTTAATGGGTGGGACAGCTTCGTACAATGAGCAGTTCTTC
J: TRBJ2-7; V: TRBV15; D: -; size: -; CDR3: CATSRAGELNEQYF; DNA: TGTGCCACCAGCAGAGCAGGGGAGCTCAACGAGCAGTACTTC
J: TRBJ2-7; V: TRBV25-1; D: -; size: few; CDR3: CASSPALSSYEQYF; DNA: TGTGCCAGTTCCCCAGCGCTTAGCTCCTACGAGCAGTACTTC
J: TRBJ2-1; V: TRBV2; D: -; size: -; CDR3: CASSERGFAYNEQFF; DNA: TGTGCCAGCAGTGAAAGGGGATTCGCCTACAATGAGCAGTTCTTC
J: TRBJ2-7; V: TRBV10-3; D: TRBD1; size: few; CDR3: CATWTGYEQYF; DNA: TGTGCCACATGGACAGGGTACGAGCAGTACTTC
J: TRBJ1-4; V: TRBV2; D: -; size: few; CDR3: CASSGPQGFYNEKLFF; DNA: TGTGCCAGCAGCGGCCCTCAGGGGTTCTATAATGAAAAACTGTTTTTT
J: TRBJ2-1; V: TRBV12-5; D: -; size: -; CDR3: CASGISGGDNEQFF; DNA: TGTGCTAGTGGCATAAGCGGCGGAGACAATGAGCAGTTCTTC
J: TRBJ2-7; V: TRBV5-1; D: -; size: -; CDR3: CASSSESYEQYF; DNA: TGCGCCAGCAGCTCCGAGAGCTACGAGCAGTACTTC
J: TRBJ2-7; V: TRBV5-6; D: -; size: few; CDR3: CASSDAVTGAYEQYF; DNA: TGTGCCAGCAGCGATGCCGTCACCGGGGCCTACGAGCAGTACTTC
J: TRBJ2-7; V: TRBV7-3; D: -; size: -; CDR3: CASSLNVAPGVEQYF; DNA: TGTGCCAGCAGCTTAAACGTTGCCCCGGGGGTCGAGCAGTACTTC
J: TRBJ2-1; V: TRBV2; D: -; size: -; CDR3: CASKAGGTPPRQFF; DNA: TGTGCCAGCAAAGCGGGCGGGACCCCTCCCAGGCAGTTCTTC
J: TRBJ2-5; V: TRBV11-2; D: -; size: -; CDR3: CASSLVGGGETQYF; DNA: TGTGCCAGCAGCTTAGTAGGGGGTGGAGAGACCCAGTACTTC
J: TRBJ2-3; V: TRBV4-1; D: TRBD2; size: few; CDR3: CASSPIAGYGPDTQYF; DNA: TGCGCCAGCAGCCCTATAGCGGGATATGGCCCAGATACGCAGTATTTT
J: TRBJ1-2; V: TRBV28; D: -; size: once; CDR3: CASGQVDYGYTF; DNA: TGTGCCAGCGGGCAGGTTGACTATGGCTACACCTTC
J: TRBJ2-1; V: TRBV5-1; D: -; size: -; CDR3: CASSPGQINEQFF; DNA: TGCGCCAGCAGCCCCGGACAGATCAATGAGCAGTTCTTC
J: TRBJ2-3; V: TRBV6-4; D: -; size: -; CDR3: CASSSDLTDTQYF; DNA: TGTGCCAGCAGTTCAGATCTCACAGATACGCAGTATTTT
J: TRBJ2-7; V: TRBV5-1; D: -; size: -; CDR3: CASSPSGEVRNEQYF; DNA: TGCGCCAGCAGCCCCTCTGGAGAGGTCCGGAACGAGCAGTACTTC
J: TRBJ1-2; V: TRBV7-2; D: TRBD1; size: once; CDR3: CASRPNRDSPGYTF; DNA: TGTGCCAGCAGGCCGAACCGGGACAGCCCTGGCTACACCTTC
J: TRBJ2-5; V: TRBV21-1; D: -; size: -; CDR3: CASTPVPWSVAQYF; DNA: TGTGCCAGCACCCCCGTACCCTGGTCAGTGGCCCAGTACTTC
J: TRBJ2-2; V: TRBV9; D: -; size: few; CDR3: CASSRGPFLSTGELFF; DNA: TGTGCCAGCAGCAGAGGGCCGTTTTTGAGCACCGGGGAGCTGTTTTTT
J: TRBJ2-1; V: TRBV25-1; D: TRBD2; size: -; CDR3: CASSVAGGPGAEQFF; DNA: TGTGCCAGCAGTGTAGCGGGAGGGCCAGGGGCTGAGCAGTTCTTC
J: TRBJ1-6; V: TRBV7-2; D: TRBD1; size: -; CDR3: CASSFNRGETLHF; DNA: TGTGCCAGCAGCTTCAACAGGGGGGAGACCCTCCACTTT
J: TRBJ2-3; V: TRBV30; D: TRBD2; size: -; CDR3: CAWSTLAFGTDTQYF; DNA: TGTGCCTGGAGTACACTAGCGTTCGGCACAGATACGCAGTATTTT
J: TRBJ1-1; V: TRBV2; D: -; size: -; CDR3: CASIRIGGNTEAFF; DNA: TGTGCCAGCATTCGAATCGGAGGAAACACTGAAGCTTTCTTT